A single sample gave rise to the 18 T cell receptor beta chains below, sequenced in a study of T cell responses to AZD1222 COVID-19 vaccine (dated by TCRdb to the early 2020s). Libraries were constructed by the immunoSEQ multiplex PCR assay. The source is immuneACCESS, and TCRdb retained only in-frame sequences with V and J called. Part of the clones is not carried over; for the studies checked, unresolved V genes explain less than half of this, and the remainder is unexplained. Within this sample are 110,000 or so clones, with 86% of them counted one time only. The leading ten clones occupy about 2.9% of the sample. What this sample's time point label stands for: about 28 days (+/-7) after the second vaccine dose. The sample was peripheral blood, taken 28 days after the second AZD1222 dose. These receptors were taken from an adult who received the AZD1222 COVID-19 vaccine.

The J gene is TRBJ2-7, the V gene TRBV5-4; D not resolved. This CDR3 region has 14 residues. Trimming cost V 2 bases and J 1 base, with 10 bases left between them. The V gene's germline CDR1 is SGHNT and CDR2 YYREEE (reference sequence). The CDR3 region is CASSFMLGSYEQYF. The DNA of the CDR3 is TGTGCCAGCAGCTTTATGCTGGGATCCTACGAGCAGTACTTC.

The chain couples TRBV4-2 to TRBJ1-5; D may be TRBD1 (5 bases). CDR3 length equals 16 residues. The germline V and J ends were trimmed by 1 base and 0 bases, with 10 bases remaining between them. The germline CDR1 and CDR2 sequences are LGHNA and YNFKEQ. The CDR3 loop is CASSQVRAYSNQPQHF. The DNA for the CDR3 is TGTGCCAGCAGCCAAGTCAGGGCTTATAGCAATCAGCCCCAGCATTTT.

A few counts support this clone. The chain combines TRBV5-6 with TRBJ1-2; the D is unclear. Germline V gene sequence: CDR1 SGHDT, CDR2 YYEEEE. This CDR3 contains 15 residues. V lost 3 bases, J lost 5 bases, and 17 bases lay in between. DNA for the CDR3: TGTGCCAGCAGCTCCGGACGGCGGGCAGAGTATGGCTACACCTTC. It yields the protein CASSSGRRAEYGYTF.

This rearrangement joins TRBV5-4 to TRBJ2-7; the match to TRBD2 covers 8 bases. The germline gives CDR1 SGHNT, CDR2 YYREEE (reference sequence). The ends lost 4 bases at V and 5 bases at J; junction bases unmatched: 14. There are 16 residues in the CDR3. CDR3 sequence: CASSPRWGSGDDEQYF. In DNA, the CDR3 is TGTGCCAGCAGCCCTCGTTGGGGTAGCGGGGATGACGAGCAGTACTTC.

This chain connects TRBV3-1 (or the pseudogene TRBV3-2) to TRBJ2-7, with D unclear. Trimming removed 0 bases from V and 5 bases from J, with 14 bases in between. This CDR3 spans 15 amino acids. Germline assignment: CDR1 LGHDT and CDR2 YNNKEL (reference sequence). CDR3 loop: CASSQEKGSSHEQYF. In DNA, the CDR3 is TGTGCCAGCAGCCAAGAAAAGGGTTCCTCTCACGAGCAGTACTTC.

V usage is TRBV6-2 or TRBV6-3 and J usage is TRBJ1-1; D is undetermined. The CDR3 consists of 12 residues. Germline V lookup: CDR1 MNHEY, CDR2 SVGEGT. The V end lost 1 base, the J end lost 6 bases, and 6 bases lay between the germline ends. CDR3 loop: CASSYFGAEAFF. In DNA, the CDR3 is TGTGCCAGCAGTTACTTCGGGGCTGAAGCTTTCTTT.

The chain joins TRBV28 to TRBJ2-2; D not certain. Trimming shortened V by 8 bases and J by 0 bases, and 7 bases separated the two germline ends. The CDR3 sequence is 13 residues long. Per the germline V gene, CDR1 is MDHEN and CDR2 is SYDVKM. The CDR3 sequence is CASVDANTGELFF. As DNA, the CDR3 is TGTGCCAGCGTTGACGCGAACACCGGGGAGCTGTTTTTT.

The rearrangement joins TRBV27 to TRBJ1-6, with 8 nucleotides matching TRBD1. V lost 6 bases and J lost 10; bases outside the gene matches: 5. The CDR3 has 13 amino acids. Germline CDR1 reads MNHEY; CDR2 reads SMNVEV (reference sequence). The CDR3 sequence is CASRNTGGSPLHF. In DNA form, the CDR3 reads TGTGCCAGCAGAAATACAGGGGGATCACCCCTCCACTTT.

This clone has a single count. The J gene is TRBJ1-1, the V gene TRBV3-1 (or the pseudogene TRBV3-2); perhaps TRBD1 as D (6 bases). There are 17 residues in the CDR3. The germline gives CDR1 LGHDT, CDR2 YNNKEL (reference sequence). The V end was cut by 3 bases, the J end by 4 bases, with 21 bases between. This CDR3 is CASSQERRASGATEAFF. Here the CDR3 DNA reads TGTGCCAGCAGCCAGGAGAGAAGGGCCTCGGGGGCCACTGAAGCTTTCTTT.

The chain recombines TRBV10-1 with TRBJ2-2; 10 bases line up with TRBD1. This CDR3 contains 17 residues. Germline assignment: CDR1 WNHNN and CDR2 SYGVQD (reference sequence). The V gene end was trimmed by 2 bases and the J gene end by 6 bases; junction bases not matched to a gene: 9. CDR3 in DNA: TGCGCCAGCAGTGAGACACCGGGACAGGGGAAAGCCGGGGAGCTGTTTTTT. Translation: CASSETPGQGKAGELFF.

This clone was found once. This sequence joins TRBV19 and TRBJ1-5, with D possibly TRBD1 on 5 matching bases. The CDR3 is made up of 16 amino acids. Trimming stripped 9 bases from V and 3 bases from J, with 21 bases between. CDR1 LNHDA and CDR2 SQIVND come from the germline V gene (reference sequence). The CDR3 spells CASHIGQGFLNQPQHF. CDR3 DNA sequence: TGTGCCAGCCATATTGGGCAGGGTTTCCTCAATCAGCCCCAGCATTTT.

The chain's CDR3 is CASSPVGWVQYF. In DNA, the CDR3 is TGTGCCAGCAGCCCCGTAGGATGGGTGCAGTACTTC. This chain joins TRBV12-3 or TRBV12-4 and TRBJ2-7, with D hard to call. The CDR3 sequence is 12 residues long. V was cut by 6 bases and J by 9 bases, with 15 bases left in between.

The V and J genes are TRBV7-2 and TRBJ1-3; D not certain. CDR3 size: 14 residues. CDR1 is SGHTA and CDR2 is FQGNSA in the germline V gene. The V end lost 8 bases, the J end lost 2 bases, and 13 bases lay between the germline ends. The CDR3 here is CASSPVGAGNTIYF. DNA for the CDR3: TGTGCCAGCTCCCCCGTCGGGGCTGGAAACACCATATATTTT.

This chain links TRBV27 with TRBJ1-5, with TRBD1 matching 7 bases. Germline loops: CDR1 MNHEY, CDR2 SMNVEV (reference sequence). The CDR3 length is 16 residues. Germline trimming cut 5 bases from V and 7 bases from J; bases unmatched to any gene: 14. The CDR3, as DNA: TGTGCCAGCAGTCCCTTCGGACAGGACTACAAGCAGCCCCAGCATTTT. This translates into CASSPFGQDYKQPQHF.

The genes are TRBV16 and TRBJ1-2, with D uncertain. The CDR3 length is 13 residues. V lost 0 bases to trimming and J lost 8 bases, with 10 bases between them. The V gene's germline CDR1 is KGHSY and CDR2 FQNENV. CDR3 coding DNA: TGTGCCAGCAGCCAATCGCTGCTCTCGGGCTACACCTTC. Translated: CASSQSLLSGYTF.

The chain links TRBV6-1 to TRBJ1-5; 9 nucleotides line up with TRBD1. This CDR3 contains 16 residues. From germline, CDR1 is MNHNS and CDR2 SASEGT. V lost 4 bases to trimming and J lost 7 bases; unmatched junction nucleotides: 11. The CDR3 here is CASSGERDRVRQPQHF. CDR3 bases: TGTGCCAGCAGTGGGGAACGGGACAGGGTAAGGCAGCCCCAGCATTTT.

The rearrangement links TRBV29-1 to TRBJ2-3; TRBD2 matches at 7 bases. CDR1 is SQVTM and CDR2 is ANQGSEA in the germline V gene. V was pared by 3 bases and J by 7 bases, with 7 bases of the junction left unmatched. The CDR3 has 13 amino acids. In DNA, the CDR3 is TGCAGCGTTGATACAGCGGGACTATATACGCAGTATTTT. This translates into CSVDTAGLYTQYF.

In its sample, this clone was seen a few times. This chain connects TRBV19 to TRBJ1-5, with no clear D. V lost 3 bases and J lost 1, with 16 bases in between. Germline V CDR1 and CDR2: LNHDA, SQIVND (reference sequence). CDR3 length equals 17 residues. The CDR3 reads CASSMLEGGGSNQPQHF. As DNA, the CDR3 is TGTGCCAGTAGTATGCTTGAGGGCGGAGGAAGCAATCAGCCCCAGCATTTT.